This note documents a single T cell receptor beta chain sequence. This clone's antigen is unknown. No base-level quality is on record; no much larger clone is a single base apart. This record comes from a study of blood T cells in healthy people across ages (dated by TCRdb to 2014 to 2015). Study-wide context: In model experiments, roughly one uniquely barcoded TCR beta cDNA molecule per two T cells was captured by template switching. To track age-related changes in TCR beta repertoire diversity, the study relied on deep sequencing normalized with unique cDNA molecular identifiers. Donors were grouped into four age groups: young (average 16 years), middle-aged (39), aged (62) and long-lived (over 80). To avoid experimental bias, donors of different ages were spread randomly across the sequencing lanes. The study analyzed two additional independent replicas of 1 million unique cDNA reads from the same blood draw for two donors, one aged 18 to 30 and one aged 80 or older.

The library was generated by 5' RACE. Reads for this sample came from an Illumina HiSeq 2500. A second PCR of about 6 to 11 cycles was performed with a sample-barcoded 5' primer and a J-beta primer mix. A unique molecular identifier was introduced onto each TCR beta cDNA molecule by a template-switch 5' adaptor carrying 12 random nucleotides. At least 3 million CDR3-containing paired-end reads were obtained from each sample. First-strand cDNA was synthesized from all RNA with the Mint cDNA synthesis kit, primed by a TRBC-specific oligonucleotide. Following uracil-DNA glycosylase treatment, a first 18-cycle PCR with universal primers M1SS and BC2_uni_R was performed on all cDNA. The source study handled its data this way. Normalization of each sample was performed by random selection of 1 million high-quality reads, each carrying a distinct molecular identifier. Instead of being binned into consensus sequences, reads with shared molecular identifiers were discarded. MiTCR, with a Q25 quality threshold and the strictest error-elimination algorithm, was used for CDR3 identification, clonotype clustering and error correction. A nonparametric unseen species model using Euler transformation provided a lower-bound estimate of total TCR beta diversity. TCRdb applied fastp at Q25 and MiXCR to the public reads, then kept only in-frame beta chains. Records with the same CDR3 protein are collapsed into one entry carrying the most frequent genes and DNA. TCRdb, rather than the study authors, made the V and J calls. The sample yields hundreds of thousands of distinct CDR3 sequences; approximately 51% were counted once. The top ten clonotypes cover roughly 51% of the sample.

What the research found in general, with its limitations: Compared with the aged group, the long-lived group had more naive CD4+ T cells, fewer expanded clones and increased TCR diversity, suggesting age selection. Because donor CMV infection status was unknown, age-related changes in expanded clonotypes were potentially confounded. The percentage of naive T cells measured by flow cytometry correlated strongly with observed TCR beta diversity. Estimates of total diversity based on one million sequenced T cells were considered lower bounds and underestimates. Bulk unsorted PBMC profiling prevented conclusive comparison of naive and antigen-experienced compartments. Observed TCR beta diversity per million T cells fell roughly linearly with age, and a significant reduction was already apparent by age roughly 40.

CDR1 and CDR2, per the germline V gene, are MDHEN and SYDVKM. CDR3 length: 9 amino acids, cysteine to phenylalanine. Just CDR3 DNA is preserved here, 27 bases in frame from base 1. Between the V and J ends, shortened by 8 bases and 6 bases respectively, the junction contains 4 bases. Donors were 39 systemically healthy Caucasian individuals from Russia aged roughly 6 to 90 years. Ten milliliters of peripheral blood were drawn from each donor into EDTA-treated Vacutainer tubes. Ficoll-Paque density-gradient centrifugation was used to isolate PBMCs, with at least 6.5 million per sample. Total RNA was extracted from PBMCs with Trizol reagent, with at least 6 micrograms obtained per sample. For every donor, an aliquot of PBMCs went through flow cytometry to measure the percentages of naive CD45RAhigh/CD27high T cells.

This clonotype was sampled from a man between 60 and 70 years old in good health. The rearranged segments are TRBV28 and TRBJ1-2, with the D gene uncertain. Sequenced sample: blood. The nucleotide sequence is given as TGTGCCAGCGGGGATGGCTACACCTTC. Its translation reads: CASGDGYTF.